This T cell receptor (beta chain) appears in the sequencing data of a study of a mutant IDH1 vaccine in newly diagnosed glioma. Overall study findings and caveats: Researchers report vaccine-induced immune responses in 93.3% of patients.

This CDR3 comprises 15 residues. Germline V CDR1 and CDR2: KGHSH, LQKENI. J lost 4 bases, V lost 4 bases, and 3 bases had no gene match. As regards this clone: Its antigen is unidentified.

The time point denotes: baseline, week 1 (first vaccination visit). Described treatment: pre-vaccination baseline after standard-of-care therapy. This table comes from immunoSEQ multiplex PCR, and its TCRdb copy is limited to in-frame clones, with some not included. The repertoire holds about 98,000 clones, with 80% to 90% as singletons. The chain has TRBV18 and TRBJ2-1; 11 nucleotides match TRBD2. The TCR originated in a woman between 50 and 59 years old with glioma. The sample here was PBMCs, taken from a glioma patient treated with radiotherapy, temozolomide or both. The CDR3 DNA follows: TGTGCCAGCTCACTACTAGCGGGGGCTTACAATGAGCAGTTCTTC. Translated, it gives CASSLLAGAYNEQFF.